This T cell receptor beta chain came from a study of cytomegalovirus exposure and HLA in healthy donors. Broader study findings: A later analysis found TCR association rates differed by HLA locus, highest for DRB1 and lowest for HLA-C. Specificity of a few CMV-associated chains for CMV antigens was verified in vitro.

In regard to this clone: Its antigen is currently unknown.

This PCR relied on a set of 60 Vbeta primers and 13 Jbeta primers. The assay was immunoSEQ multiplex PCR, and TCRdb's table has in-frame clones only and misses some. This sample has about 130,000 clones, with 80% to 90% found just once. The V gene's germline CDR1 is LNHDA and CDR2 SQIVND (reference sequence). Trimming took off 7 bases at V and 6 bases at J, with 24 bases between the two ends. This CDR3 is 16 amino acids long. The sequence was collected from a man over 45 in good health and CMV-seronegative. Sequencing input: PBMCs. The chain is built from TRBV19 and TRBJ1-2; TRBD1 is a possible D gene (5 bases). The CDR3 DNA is TGTGCCAGTACCCCCCCCGGCGGGGGAGGCTTAGATGGCTACACCTTC. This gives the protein CASTPPGGGGLDGYTF.